This TCR beta chain is drawn from a study of cytomegalovirus exposure and HLA in healthy donors. Broader study findings: In presence/absence analyses, roughly uniform sequencing depth across donors was assumed. Equally common other TCR beta chains were less clonally expanded than HLA-associated ones, a later analysis found. Previously analyzed data showed that most TCR beta V segments were productive at a frequency of about 90% or about 30%.

This clone was picked up one time. Its specificity is not known. The J segment lost 2 bases and the V segment lost 4 bases, leaving 2 bases of the junction unmatched. The CDR3 runs 15 residues. In germline, CDR1 is MNHEY, CDR2 SMNVEV (reference sequence). Amplification used 60 Vbeta primers and 13 Jbeta primers. Clones were read by immunoSEQ multiplex PCR, and TCRdb kept only the in-frame ones, dropping some. The table includes around 130,000 clones, 80% to 85% detected once. The sequence came from a woman in her 40s in good health and CMV-seronegative. V is TRBV27 and J is TRBJ2-1; 10 bases align to TRBD1. The sample consisted of PBMCs. The CDR3 loop reads CASSSGTGAYNEQFF. CDR3 DNA sequence: TGTGCCAGCAGTTCCGGGACAGGGGCCTACAATGAGCAGTTCTTC.